The rows below give T cell receptor beta chains drawn from one sample of a study of beta chain features in type 1 diabetes. The method was immunoSEQ multiplex PCR; TCRdb's version includes in-frame clones alone and lacks a portion of them. The sample lists 550,000 to 850,000 clones, 13% seen once, with approximately 0.022% in the top ten. Sequenced: naive CD4+ T cells from blood. The receptors originated from a man in his late teens or twenties with type 1 diabetes. CDR3s include the opening cysteine and the closing phenylalanine or tryptophan. Fields, in order: D gene, V gene, CDR3 length, clone size, J gene, CDR3 DNA, CDR3 protein. A D gene is named only where the DNA matches it firmly. For some rows the clone size is stated as once, few or many, or as a class when expanded; others skip it.

>TRBD2|TRBV7-9|16|few|TRBJ2-5
TGTGCCAGCAGCTTAGAACTAGCGGAGAGCGAAGAGACCCAGTACTTC
CASSLELAESEETQYF
>-|TRBV5-6|15|-|TRBJ2-3
TGTGCCAGCAGCTTAAGGACCTTTGGCACAGATACGCAGTATTTT
CASSLRTFGTDTQYF
>TRBD1|TRBV5-6|15|-|TRBJ2-1
TGTGCCAGCAGCCTGCAGACAGGGGCCTACAATGAGCAGTTCTTC
CASSLQTGAYNEQFF
>TRBD1|TRBV7-9|13|-|TRBJ2-7
TGTGCCAGCAGCGGAGGACAGGTCCACGAGCAGTACTTC
CASSGGQVHEQYF
>TRBD2|TRBV5-1|15|few|TRBJ2-1
TGCGCCAGCAGAAATACCGGGACTAACAACAATGAGCAGTTCTTC
CASRNTGTNNNEQFF
>-|TRBV27|14|few|TRBJ1-1
TGTGCCAGCAGTTTCGGCAGGGGTGGGACTGAAGCTTTCTTT
CASSFGRGGTEAFF
>-|TRBV7-9|12|few|TRBJ1-4
TGTGCCAGCAGCTTAGCGGATGAAAAACTGTTTTTT
CASSLADEKLFF
>-|TRBV28|11|-|TRBJ1-1
TGTGCCAGCAGTCCGCGCACTGAAGCTTTCTTT
CASSPRTEAFF
>-|TRBV28|13|-|TRBJ1-1
TGTGCCAGCAGTTTCCCCAGAAACACTGAAGCTTTCTTT
CASSFPRNTEAFF
>-|TRBV29-1|13|-|TRBJ1-1
TGCAGCGTTTCAGGCCGATTGAACACTGAAGCTTTCTTT
CSVSGRLNTEAFF
>-|TRBV30|13|-|TRBJ2-2
TGTGCCTGGACGACAGGGAACACCGGGGAGCTGTTTTTT
CAWTTGNTGELFF
>-|TRBV4-2|15|-|TRBJ1-2
TGTGCCAGCAGCCAAGATCAGGGGATTGACTATGGCTACACCTTC
CASSQDQGIDYGYTF
>-|TRBV7-9|15|-|TRBJ1-5
TGTGCCAGCAGCTTAGCCGGGACACAATATCAGCCCCAGCATTTT
CASSLAGTQYQPQHF
>-|TRBV20-1|11|-|TRBJ1-2
TGCAGTGCCCGGAACAGATATGGCTACACCTTC
CSARNRYGYTF
>-|TRBV7-9|14|-|TRBJ1-1
TGTGCCAGCAGCTTAGAGTACATGAACACTGAAGCTTTCTTT
CASSLEYMNTEAFF
>TRBD1|TRBV9|14|few|TRBJ2-5
TGTGCCAGCAGCGTCGGACAGGGAAAAAAGACCCAGTACTTC
CASSVGQGKKTQYF
>-|TRBV6-6|14|-|TRBJ2-7
TGTGCCGTAGGTAGGGGAAAATTAACCTACGAGCAGTACTTC
CAVGRGKLTYEQYF
>-|TRBV15|11|few|TRBJ1-5
TGTGCCACCAGCGGCCGGGGGCCCCAGCATTTT
CATSGRGPQHF
>-|TRBV18|12|-|TRBJ2-2
TGTGCCAGCTCACCCAGCGTCGAGGAGCTGTTTTTT
CASSPSVEELFF
>-|TRBV7-8|14|few|TRBJ2-2
TGTGCCAGCAGCTTAGATCCGAGTAGCGGGGAGCTGTTTTTT
CASSLDPSSGELFF
>-|TRBV13|14|-|TRBJ1-2
TGTGCCAGCAGCTTAGGACGGCCCAACTATGGCTACACCTTC
CASSLGRPNYGYTF
>-|TRBV10-3|13|few|TRBJ2-5
TGTGCCATCAGTGATCTAGCGCAAGAGACCCAGTACTTC
CAISDLAQETQYF
>-|TRBV30|16|few|TRBJ1-1
TGTGCCTGGAGTGGGGTAAGGAGACTGATGAACACTGAAGCTTTCTTT
CAWSGVRRLMNTEAFF
>-|TRBV6-6|12|few|TRBJ1-6
TGTGCCAGCAGTTACACGGGTTCACCCCTCCACTTT
CASSYTGSPLHF
>-|TRBV6-5|11|few|TRBJ1-2
TGTGCCAGCTCCCGTGGGCGTGGCTACACCTTC
CASSRGRGYTF
>-|TRBV6-5|11|few|TRBJ1-2
TGTGCCGCACGCCAGGACGGTGGCTACACCTTC
CAARQDGGYTF
>TRBD2|TRBV4-2|18|-|TRBJ2-7
TGTGCCAGCAGCCAAGAAGGGGCCCTAGCGGGGGGGCCCTACGAGCAGTACTTC
CASSQEGALAGGPYEQYF
>TRBD1|TRBV27|14|few|TRBJ1-2
TGTGCCAGCAGCCTCGGGACAGGGAACTATGGCTACACCTTC
CASSLGTGNYGYTF
>-|TRBV18|15|few|TRBJ2-1
TGTGCCAGCTCACCAACCGGGGGTTCCTACAATGAGCAGTTCTTC
CASSPTGGSYNEQFF
>-|TRBV5-1|15|-|TRBJ1-1
TGCGCCAGCAGCTTGGCTGGACAGATGAACACTGAAGCTTTCTTT
CASSLAGQMNTEAFF
>TRBD2|TRBV4-1|18|-|TRBJ2-3
TGCGCCAGCAGCCAGCCCCGGGACTACCTTATGGGCACAGATACGCAGTATTTT
CASSQPRDYLMGTDTQYF
>-|TRBV28|13|-|TRBJ1-1
TGTGCCAGCAGTTTAGACGGGGGGACTGAAGCTTTCTTT
CASSLDGGTEAFF
>-|TRBV30|14|-|TRBJ2-1
TGTGCCTGGACCCGGAGAACGGCGGGTGATGAGCAGTTCTTC
CAWTRRTAGDEQFF
>TRBD1|TRBV28|15|-|TRBJ1-4
TGTGCCAGCAGTTTAAGCCCGGACAGGGACCAAAAACTGTTTTTT
CASSLSPDRDQKLFF
>TRBD1|TRBV29-1|12|few|TRBJ1-1
TGCAGCGTGACACAGGGGAGCACTGAAGCTTTCTTT
CSVTQGSTEAFF
>TRBD1|TRBV7-2|15|-|TRBJ2-7
TGTGCCAGCAGCTTCTTCCCGGGACAGTCATACGAGCAGTACTTC
CASSFFPGQSYEQYF
>-|TRBV7-9|17|-|TRBJ1-2
TGTGCCAGCAGCTTAGTCCCTGGGCGTAGTACTAACTATGGCTACACCTTC
CASSLVPGRSTNYGYTF